A single sample gave rise to the 17 T cell receptor beta chains below, sequenced in a study of PD-L1 blockade in urothelial cancer. Some clones are missing from TCRdb's copy, which holds only in-frame ones; the method was immunoSEQ multiplex PCR. The table records tens of thousands of clones, more than 75% of them present only once. Sequencing used PBMCs, obtained around atezolizumab (anti-PD-L1) treatment. All receptors come from a man aged 65 to 79 with urothelial cancer.

The genes are TRBV11-1 and TRBJ1-3; TRBD1 aligns across 11 bases. This CDR3 has 16 residues. The V gene's germline CDR1 is SGHAT and CDR2 FQDESV (reference sequence). The V segment lost 5 bases and the J segment 0 bases; nucleotides outside the gene matches: 3. In DNA, the CDR3 is TGTGCCAGCAGCGGACAGGGGGCCCTCTCTGGAAACACCATATATTTT. It encodes CASSGQGALSGNTIYF.

This clone has only one observation. The rearrangement links TRBV28 to TRBJ2-6; D gene uncertain. The CDR3 loop spans 16 amino acids. Trimming removed 4 bases at V and 0 bases at J, with 10 bases between. Germline V gene sequence: CDR1 MDHEN, CDR2 SYDVKM. The CDR3 bases are TGTGCCAGCAGTTCGGTTAGTGTCTCTGGGGCCAACGTCCTGACTTTC. Translating gives CASSSVSVSGANVLTF. The whole variable domain, filled in from reference TRBV28 and TRBJ2-6, reads DVKVTQSSRYLVKRTGEKVFLECVQDMDHENMFWYRQDPGLGLRLIYFSYDVKMKEKGDIPEGYSVSREKKERFSLILESASTNQTSMYLCASSSVSVSGANVLTFGAGSRLTVL.

There are a few counts of this clone. This chain connects TRBV11-1 to TRBJ2-1, with 8 bases aligning to TRBD2. CDR1 is SGHAT, CDR2 FQDESV, per germline (reference sequence). V was clipped by 0 bases and J by 10 bases; unmatched bases: 2. The CDR3 extends over 13 amino acids. CDR3: CASSLASGTEQFF. As DNA, the CDR3 is TGTGCCAGCAGCTTAGCTAGCGGGACGGAGCAGTTCTTC.

CDR3 in DNA: TGCGCCAGCAGCCAAGATCGCGGTCTGAACTATGGCTACACCTTC. This translates into CASSQDRGLNYGYTF. The V and J genes are TRBV4-3 and TRBJ1-2, with no clear D. V lost 0 bases and J 2 bases, leaving 10 bases between the germline ends. This CDR3 spans 15 amino acids. CDR1 is LGHNA and CDR2 is YSLEER in the germline V gene.

The chain employs TRBV27 and TRBJ2-6, with TRBD2 identical over 7 bases. The CDR3 is 18 amino acids. Germline values: CDR1 MNHEY, CDR2 SMNVEV (reference sequence). With 5 bases clipped from V and 1 base from J, the junction kept 11 bases outside the gene matches. This chain's CDR3 is CASSREVGLVSGANVLTF. Here the CDR3 DNA reads TGTGCCAGCAGTCGGGAGGTCGGGTTAGTATCTGGGGCCAACGTCCTGACTTTC.

The CDR3 DNA follows: TGTGCCAGCAGTTCGATCTCCGGGACAGGAGGCTACGAGCAGTACTTC. This gives the protein CASSSISGTGGYEQYF. The rearrangement links TRBV28 to TRBJ2-7; 8 nucleotides match TRBD1. The V and J ends lost 4 bases and 3 bases, in that order; junction bases with no gene match: 11. This CDR3 comprises 16 residues. The V gene's germline CDR1 is MDHEN and CDR2 SYDVKM.

The V gene is TRBV5-8, the J gene TRBJ2-1; weak D call: TRBD2 (6 bases). The germline gives CDR1 SGHTS, CDR2 YDEGEE. V was clipped by 6 bases and J by 9 bases, with 13 bases between them. There are 12 residues in the CDR3. CDR3 DNA sequence: TGTGCCAGCAATCGGGGGACGGGTGAGCAGTTCTTC. Its protein product is CASNRGTGEQFF.

The chain joins TRBV7-2 to TRBJ2-3, with D maybe TRBD2 (5 bases). Trimming pared 5 bases from V and 3 bases from J, leaving 15 bases between. Germline V lookup: CDR1 SGHTA, CDR2 FQGNSA. The CDR3 is made up of 15 amino acids. CDR3 sequence reads: CASSPQLERTDTQYF. Here the CDR3 DNA reads TGTGCCAGCAGCCCTCAACTCGAGCGGACAGATACGCAGTATTTT.

The chain uses TRBV9 and TRBJ2-6, with 9 bases identical to TRBD1. V lost 4 bases to trimming and J lost 1 base; unmatched junction nucleotides: 9. The CDR3 consists of 18 residues. CDR1 is SGDLS and CDR2 is YYNGEE in the germline V gene. This CDR3 is CASSSGTGIASGANVLTF. The CDR3 DNA follows: TGTGCCAGCAGCTCTGGGACAGGGATCGCATCTGGGGCCAACGTCCTGACTTTC.

The chain is built from TRBV7-8 and TRBJ1-5, with D perhaps matching TRBD1 (5 bases). Germline assignment: CDR1 SGHVS and CDR2 FQNEAQ. V was trimmed by 2 bases and J by 1 base, leaving 9 bases between them. The CDR3 contains 15 residues. CDR3 sequence (DNA): TGTGCCAGCAGCTTATGGGGGGAGAGCAATCAGCCCCAGCATTTT. Amino acids: CASSLWGESNQPQHF.

The rearrangement joins TRBV13 to TRBJ1-1; possible D gene TRBD1, 5 bases. In germline, CDR1 is PRHDT, CDR2 FYEKMQ (reference sequence). Trimming removed 5 bases at V and 5 bases at J, with 9 bases between. This CDR3 region has 12 residues. For the CDR3, the DNA is TGTGCCAGCAGCCTAGACAGAACTGAAGCTTTCTTT. This gives the protein CASSLDRTEAFF. The full variable domain, rest sourced from reference TRBV13 and TRBJ1-1, is AAGVIQSPRHLIKEKRETATLKCYPIPRHDTVYWYQQGPGQDPQFLISFYEKMQSDKGSIPDRFSAQQFSDYHSELNMSSLELGDSALYFCASSLDRTEAFFGQGTRLTVV.

This chain connects TRBV5-1 to TRBJ2-3, with TRBD2 matching over 9 bases. The CDR3 is 16 residues long. The trim removed 4 bases at V and 1 base at J, leaving 7 bases unmatched. Germline assignment: CDR1 SGHRS and CDR2 YFSETQ. DNA for the CDR3: TGCGCCAGCAGCGACCTCGGCGGGGGGGGCACAGATACGCAGTATTTT. Translating gives CASSDLGGGGTDTQYF.

The chain combines TRBV28 with TRBJ2-4; 7 bases map to TRBD2. The V segment lost 6 bases and the J segment 0 bases; nucleotides outside the gene matches: 8. CDR1 MDHEN and CDR2 SYDVKM come from the germline V gene. The CDR3 spans 16 residues. The CDR3 loop is CASSLRGGGAKNIQYF. The CDR3 DNA reads TGTGCCAGCAGCCTCCGTGGGGGGGGAGCCAAAAACATTCAGTACTTC.

This chain connects TRBV7-7 to TRBJ2-7; possible D gene TRBD1, 5 bases. Trimming removed 6 bases at V and 5 bases at J, with 17 bases between. This CDR3 spans 14 amino acids. Germline V gives CDR1 SSHAT, CDR2 FNYEAQ (reference sequence). The CDR3 DNA is TGTGCCAGCAGTTCCCTCGGGCGACAGAACGAGCAGTACTTC. Residues: CASSSLGRQNEQYF.

A single count supports this clone. At one of its ends the junction is not consistent with the germline gene, which may arise from a read error. The chain joins TRBV7-7 to TRBJ2-1; 11 bases line up with TRBD2. CDR1 is SSHAT, CDR2 FNYEAQ, per germline (reference sequence). This CDR3 comprises 14 residues. CDR3 in DNA: TGTGCTAGCAGCCCACTAGCGGGAGTAAATGAGCAGTTCTTC. This codes for CASSPLAGVNEQFF.

The chain carries TRBV5-1 and TRBJ1-4; the D gene is possibly TRBD1 (6 bases). Trimming pared 5 bases from V and 3 bases from J, leaving 11 bases between. CDR3 length: 14 amino acids. Germline CDR1 is SGHRS and CDR2 is YFSETQ. Here the CDR3 reads CASRGGQPNEKLFF. DNA for the CDR3: TGCGCCAGCAGGGGCGGACAGCCTAATGAAAAACTGTTTTTT.

The gene calls are TRBV29-1 and TRBJ1-1, with 8 bases aligning to TRBD1. The V gene end was trimmed by 7 bases and the J gene end by 9 bases; junction bases not matched to a gene: 13. This CDR3 is built from 13 residues. Per the germline V gene, CDR1 is SQVTM and CDR2 is ANQGSEA. The CDR3 is CSAEAIRGRKAFF. The CDR3 DNA reads TGCAGCGCCGAAGCTATCAGGGGGCGCAAAGCTTTCTTT.